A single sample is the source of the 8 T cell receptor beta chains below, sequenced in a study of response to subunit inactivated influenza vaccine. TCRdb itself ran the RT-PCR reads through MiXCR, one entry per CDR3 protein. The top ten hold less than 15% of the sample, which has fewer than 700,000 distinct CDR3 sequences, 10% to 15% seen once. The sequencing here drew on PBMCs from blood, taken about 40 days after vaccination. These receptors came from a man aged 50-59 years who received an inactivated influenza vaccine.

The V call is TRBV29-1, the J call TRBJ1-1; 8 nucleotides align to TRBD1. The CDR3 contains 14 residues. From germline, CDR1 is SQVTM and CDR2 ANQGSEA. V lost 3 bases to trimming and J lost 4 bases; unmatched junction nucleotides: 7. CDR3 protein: CSVELQGVFTEAFF. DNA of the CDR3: TGCAGCGTTGAGCTACAGGGGGTATTCACTGAAGCTTTCTTT.

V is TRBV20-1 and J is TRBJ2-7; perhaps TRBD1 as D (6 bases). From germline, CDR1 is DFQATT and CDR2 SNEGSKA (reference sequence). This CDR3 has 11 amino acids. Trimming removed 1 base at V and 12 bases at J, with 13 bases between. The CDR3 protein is CSARVDSSAYF. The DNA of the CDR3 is TGCAGTGCTAGAGTGGACAGCAGCGCGTACTTC.

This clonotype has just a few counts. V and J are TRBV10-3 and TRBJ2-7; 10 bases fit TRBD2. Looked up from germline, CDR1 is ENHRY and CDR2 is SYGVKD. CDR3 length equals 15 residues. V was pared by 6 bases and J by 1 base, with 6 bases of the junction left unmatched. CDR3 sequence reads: CAIRIWTSGSYEQYF. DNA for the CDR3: TGTGCCATCAGGATATGGACTAGCGGTTCCTACGAGCAGTACTTC.

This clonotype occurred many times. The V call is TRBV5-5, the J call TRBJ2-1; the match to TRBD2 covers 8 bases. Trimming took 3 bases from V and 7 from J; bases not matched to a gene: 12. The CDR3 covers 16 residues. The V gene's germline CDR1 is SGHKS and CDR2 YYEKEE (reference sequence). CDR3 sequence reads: CASSSLRGGQWNEQFF. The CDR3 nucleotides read TGTGCCAGCAGCTCCCTCCGGGGGGGCCAATGGAATGAGCAGTTCTTC.

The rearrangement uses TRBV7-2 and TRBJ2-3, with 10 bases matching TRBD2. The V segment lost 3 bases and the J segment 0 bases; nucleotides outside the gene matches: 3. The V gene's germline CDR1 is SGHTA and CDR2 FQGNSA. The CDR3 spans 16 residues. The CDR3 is CASSFRLAGSTDTQYF. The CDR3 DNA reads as TGTGCCAGCAGCTTCCGACTAGCGGGCAGCACAGATACGCAGTATTTT.

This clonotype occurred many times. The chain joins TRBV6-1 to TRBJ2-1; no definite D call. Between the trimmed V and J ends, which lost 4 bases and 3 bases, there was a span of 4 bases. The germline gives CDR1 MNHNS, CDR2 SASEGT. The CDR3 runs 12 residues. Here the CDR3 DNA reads TGTGCCAGCAGTGCCGACTACAATGAGCAGTTCTTC. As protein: CASSADYNEQFF.

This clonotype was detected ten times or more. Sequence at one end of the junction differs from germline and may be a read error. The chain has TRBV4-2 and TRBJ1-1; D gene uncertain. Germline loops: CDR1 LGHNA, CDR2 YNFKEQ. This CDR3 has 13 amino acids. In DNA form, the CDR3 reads TGCGCCAGCAGCCAGGACCTGAACACTGAAGCTTTCTTT. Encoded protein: CASSQDLNTEAFF.

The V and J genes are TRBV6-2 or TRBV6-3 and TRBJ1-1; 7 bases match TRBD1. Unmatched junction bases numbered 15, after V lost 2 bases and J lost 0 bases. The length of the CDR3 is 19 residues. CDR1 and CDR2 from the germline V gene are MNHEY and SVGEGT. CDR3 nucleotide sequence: TGTGCCAGCAGTTACCCCAACCCTAGACAGGGAGGAATGAACACTGAAGCTTTCTTT. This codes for CASSYPNPRQGGMNTEAFF.